The TCR beta chain described here comes from a study of CD8+ T cells in alopecia areata. Germline loops: CDR1 GTSNPN, CDR2 SVGIG (reference sequence). Trimming left V 2 bases short and J 7 bases short, with 12 bases between. This CDR3 is built from 13 residues. Reverse transcription of extracted RNA yielded cDNA, which provided the sequencing template. This table comes from immunoSEQ multiplex PCR, and its TCRdb copy is limited to in-frame clones, with some not included. This table holds tens of thousands of clones, 70% to 80% found once. Comment on this clone: What it binds is not known.

A FACSAria was used to sort CD4+ and CD8+ T cells. These cells came from PBMCs. Study results and limitations: Lesional scalp, notably in alopecia totalis/universalis, had clonality above that of normal scalp.

The gene calls are TRBV30 and TRBJ1-5; a possible D gene is TRBD1 (5 bases). This sequence was found in a human donor with alopecia areata. The specimen sequenced was NKG2D-low CD8+ T cells sorted from blood. The CDR3 DNA reads as TGTGCCTGGAGTCCAGGGTCCAGGCAGCCCCAGCATTTT. Translated: CAWSPGSRQPQHF.